This T cell receptor beta chain was sequenced in a study of T cell responses to AZD1222 COVID-19 vaccine. Assay used: immunoSEQ multiplex PCR; TCRdb lists only in-frame clones, some missing. The sample consists of 120,000 or so clones, 92% of them appearing once. V gave up 4 bases and J gave up 1 base, with 9 bases separating them. CDR1 and CDR2 from the germline V gene are KGHDR and SFDVKD. This CDR3 is 14 amino acids long. The chain combines TRBV24-1 with TRBJ2-5, with unresolved D. Sequencing was performed on peripheral blood, taken 28 days after the second AZD1222 dose. The sequence was obtained from an adult who received the AZD1222 COVID-19 vaccine. The CDR3 spells CATSDPGPQETQYF. CDR3 DNA: TGTGCCACCAGTGACCCCGGTCCCCAAGAGACCCAGTACTTC.